The T cell receptor beta chain under discussion was sequenced for a study of OX40 agonist ivuxolimab in advanced cancers. The overall study: Patients assigned to dose escalation were diagnosed with hepatocellular carcinoma, melanoma, renal cell or head and neck cancer. Findings of the study overall: In CD8+ T cells, expanded clones were on average more numerous than in CD4+.

The protocol was immunoSEQ multiplex PCR, while the TCRdb copy is restricted to in-frame clones and leaves out a portion. The sample carries 100,000 or so clones, approximately 90% recorded once. Autoimmune disease history or systemic immunosuppression led to patient exclusion. At baseline, cycle 4 day 1, and cycle 7 day 1, blood was sampled. Per the germline V gene, CDR1 is SGHRS and CDR2 is YFSETQ. This CDR3 has 16 residues. J gave up 1 base and V 0 bases, and 5 bases lay outside the gene matches. As for this clone: Its antigen is unknown.

This receptor was obtained from an adult with an advanced solid tumor such as melanoma, head and neck, liver or kidney cancer. This sequence joins TRBV5-1 and TRBJ2-3; the match to TRBD2 covers 7 bases. Sequencing used CD4+ or CD8+ T cells sorted from blood, obtained in a trial of the OX40 agonist ivuxolimab. The CDR3 sequence is CASSLGGGPGTDTQYF. The CDR3 DNA is TGCGCCAGCAGCTTGGGGGGAGGGCCGGGCACAGATACGCAGTATTTT.